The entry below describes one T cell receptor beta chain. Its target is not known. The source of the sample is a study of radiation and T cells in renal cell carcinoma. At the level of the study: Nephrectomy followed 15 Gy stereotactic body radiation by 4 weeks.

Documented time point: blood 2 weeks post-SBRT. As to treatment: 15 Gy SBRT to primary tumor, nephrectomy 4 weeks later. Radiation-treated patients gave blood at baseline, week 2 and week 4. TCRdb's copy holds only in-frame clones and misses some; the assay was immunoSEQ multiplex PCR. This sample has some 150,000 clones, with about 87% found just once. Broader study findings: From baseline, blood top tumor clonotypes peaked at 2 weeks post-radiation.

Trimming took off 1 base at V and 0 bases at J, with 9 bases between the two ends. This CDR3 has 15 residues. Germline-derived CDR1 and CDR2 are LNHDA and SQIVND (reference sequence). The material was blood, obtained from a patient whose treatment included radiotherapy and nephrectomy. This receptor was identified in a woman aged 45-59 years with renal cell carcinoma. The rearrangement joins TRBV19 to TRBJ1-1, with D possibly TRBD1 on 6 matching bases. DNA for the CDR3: TGTGCCAGTAGTATAGCCGCAGGGGTGAACACTGAAGCTTTCTTT. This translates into CASSIAAGVNTEAFF.